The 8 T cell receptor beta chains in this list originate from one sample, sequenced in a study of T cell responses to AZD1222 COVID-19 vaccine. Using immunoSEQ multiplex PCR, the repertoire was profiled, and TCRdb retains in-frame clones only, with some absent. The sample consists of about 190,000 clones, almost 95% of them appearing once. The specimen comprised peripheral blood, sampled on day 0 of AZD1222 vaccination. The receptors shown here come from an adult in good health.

CDR3 DNA: TGTGCCAGCAGATTAGAGAGGGACTATGGCTACACCTTC. This sequence encodes CASRLERDYGYTF. This sequence joins TRBV6-1 and TRBJ1-2; no firm D call. Germline CDR1 reads MNHNS; CDR2 reads SASEGT. Trimming shortened V by 6 bases and J by 3 bases, and 11 bases separated the two germline ends. The CDR3 totals 13 residues.

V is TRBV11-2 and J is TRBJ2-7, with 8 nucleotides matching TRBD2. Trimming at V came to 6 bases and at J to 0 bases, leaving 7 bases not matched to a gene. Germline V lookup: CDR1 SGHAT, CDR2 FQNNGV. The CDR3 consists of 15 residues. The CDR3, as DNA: TGTGCCAGCAGGAGGGGACTAGTCGGCTCCTACGAGCAGTACTTC. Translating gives CASRRGLVGSYEQYF.

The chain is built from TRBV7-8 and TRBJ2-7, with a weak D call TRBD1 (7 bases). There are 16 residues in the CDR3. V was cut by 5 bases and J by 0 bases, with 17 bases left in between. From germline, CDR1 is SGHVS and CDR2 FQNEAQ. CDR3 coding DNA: TGTGCCAGCAGCCCCCGGAGGGACAGAAGCTCCTACGAGCAGTACTTC. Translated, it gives CASSPRRDRSSYEQYF.

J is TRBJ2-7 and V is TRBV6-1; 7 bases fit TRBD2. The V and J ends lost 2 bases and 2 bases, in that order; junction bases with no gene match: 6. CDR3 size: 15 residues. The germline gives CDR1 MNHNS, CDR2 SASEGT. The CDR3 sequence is CASSELQRGTYEQYF. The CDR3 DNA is TGTGCCAGCAGTGAACTCCAGCGGGGCACCTACGAGCAGTACTTC.

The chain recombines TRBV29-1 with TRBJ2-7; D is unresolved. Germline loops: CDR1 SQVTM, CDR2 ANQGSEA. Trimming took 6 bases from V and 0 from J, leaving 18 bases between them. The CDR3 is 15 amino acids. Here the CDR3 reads CSVRAALRSSYEQYF. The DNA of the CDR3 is TGCAGCGTCCGGGCCGCCCTAAGGAGCTCCTACGAGCAGTACTTC.

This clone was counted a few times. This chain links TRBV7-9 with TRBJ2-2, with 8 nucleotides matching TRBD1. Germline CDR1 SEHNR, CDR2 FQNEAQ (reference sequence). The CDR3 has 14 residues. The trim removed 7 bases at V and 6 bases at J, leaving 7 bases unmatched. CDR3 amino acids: CASTLDRGPGELFF. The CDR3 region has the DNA TGTGCCAGCACCCTCGACAGGGGCCCCGGGGAGCTGTTTTTT.

The CDR3 sequence: CASPKLENTGELFF. The CDR3 coding sequence is TGTGCCAGCCCCAAACTAGAGAACACCGGGGAGCTGTTTTTT. The chain recombines TRBV18 with TRBJ2-2, with a weak D call TRBD2 (5 bases). V was shortened by 8 bases and J by 1 base, with 11 bases between the two germline ends. The germline V gene encodes CDR1 KGHSH and CDR2 LQKENI. The CDR3 runs 14 residues.

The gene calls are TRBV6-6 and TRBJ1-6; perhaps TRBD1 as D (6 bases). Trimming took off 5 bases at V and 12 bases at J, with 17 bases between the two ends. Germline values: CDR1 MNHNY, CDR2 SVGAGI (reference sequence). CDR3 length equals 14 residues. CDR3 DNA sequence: TGTGCCAGCAGTACTCCCAGGGGCCTTGTACCCCTCCACTTT. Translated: CASSTPRGLVPLHF.